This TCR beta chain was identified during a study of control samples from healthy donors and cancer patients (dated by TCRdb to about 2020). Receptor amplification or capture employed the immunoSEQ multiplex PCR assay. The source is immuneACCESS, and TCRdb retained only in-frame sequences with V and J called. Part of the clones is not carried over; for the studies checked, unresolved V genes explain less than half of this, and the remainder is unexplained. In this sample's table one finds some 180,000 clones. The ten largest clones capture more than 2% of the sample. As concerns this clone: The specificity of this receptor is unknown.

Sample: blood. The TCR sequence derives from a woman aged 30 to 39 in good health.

The CDR3 corresponds to CASGGIQETQYF. The DNA is TGTGCCAGCGGAGGGATACAAGAGACCCAGTACTTC. Rearrangement joined TRBV28 to TRBJ2-5; the D region possibly corresponds to TRBD2 (6 bases align). Trimming at the junction amounts to 8 bases on V and 2 bases on J, and the germline ends lie 9 bases apart. The germline V gene provides CDR1 MDHEN and CDR2 SYDVKM. From cysteine to phenylalanine, the CDR3 is 12 amino acids long. Kept here is only the CDR3 DNA, which spans 36 bases and is read in frame from base 1.